The next 26 T cell receptor beta chains were all read from a single sample in a study of T cells after yellow fever vaccination. TCRdb reprocessed the 5' RACE reads with MiXCR, giving one entry per CDR3 protein. The data contain about 160,000 distinct CDR3 sequences, less than 9% of them singletons. Sequenced material: CD4+ T cells sorted from PBMCs, taken 4 to 6 days after the first yellow fever vaccination. These receptors originate from a young man who received the YFV17D yellow fever vaccine.

The genes are TRBV11-2 and TRBJ1-4; no reliable D call. There are 14 residues in the CDR3. From germline, CDR1 is SGHAT and CDR2 FQNNGV. With 4 bases removed from V and 7 bases from J, the gap between germline ends came to 13 bases. The CDR3 sequence is CASSSQTGPEKLFF. The CDR3, as DNA: TGTGCCAGCAGCTCTCAGACCGGCCCTGAAAAACTGTTTTTT.

Many counts were recorded for this clonotype. The rearrangement joins TRBV4-2 to TRBJ2-7, with a possible D match to TRBD2 (5 bases). The germline CDR1 and CDR2 sequences are LGHNA and YNFKEQ. V lost 0 bases and J lost 0, with 9 bases in between. The CDR3 spans 15 residues. The chain's CDR3 is CASSQDSSGSYEQYF. DNA for the CDR3: TGTGCCAGCAGCCAAGATTCAAGCGGCTCCTACGAGCAGTACTTC.

This clonotype was detected many times. This chain uses TRBV12-5 with TRBJ2-7; the D is unclear. V shed 4 bases and J shed 3 bases, with 10 bases lying between them. This CDR3 comprises 13 residues. Germline lookup yields CDR1 LGHNT and CDR2 FRNRAP. This CDR3 reads CASGSPNSYEQYV. In DNA, the CDR3 is TGTGCTAGTGGTTCGCCCAACAGCTACGAGCAGTACGTC.

In this sample, this clonotype turned up many times. V usage is TRBV20-1 and J usage is TRBJ1-6, with no clear D. CDR1 is DFQATT and CDR2 is SNEGSKA in the germline V gene (reference sequence). Trimming left V 0 bases short and J 7 bases short, with 19 bases between. This CDR3 region has 17 residues. CDR3 nucleotides: TGCAGTGCTAGAGATCATTGGAGAGGGTTATGGAATTCACCCCTCCACTTT. Encoded protein: CSARDHWRGLWNSPLHF.

This clonotype occurred many times. The chain employs TRBV14 and TRBJ2-1, with D possibly TRBD1 on 5 matching bases. V was clipped by 2 bases and J by 0 bases, with 14 bases between them. This CDR3 is built from 17 residues. CDR1 is SGHDN, CDR2 FVKESK, per germline. CDR3 protein: CASSQRQPSSSYNEQFF. CDR3 DNA sequence: TGTGCCAGCAGCCAACGACAGCCATCCAGCTCCTACAATGAGCAGTTCTTC.

In its sample, this clonotype was seen many times. This chain connects TRBV7-2 to TRBJ2-7; no reliable D call. The CDR3 length is 13 residues. The V and J ends lost 2 bases and 3 bases respectively, with 8 bases between them. Per the germline V gene, CDR1 is SGHTA and CDR2 is FQGNSA. The CDR3 region is CASSLLQDYEQYF. In DNA form, the CDR3 reads TGTGCCAGCAGCTTACTCCAGGACTACGAGCAGTACTTC. Full variable domain (remainder filled in from reference TRBV7-2 and TRBJ2-7): GAGVSQSPSNKVTEKGKDVELRCDPISGHTALYWYRQSLGQGLEFLIYFQGNSAPDKSGLPSDRFSAERTGGSVSTLTIQRTQQEDSAVYLCASSLLQDYEQYFGPGTRLTVT.

This clonotype was counted ten times or more. V usage is TRBV5-1 and J usage is TRBJ2-3; possible D gene TRBD2, 5 bases. The V end was cut by 1 base, the J end by 1 base, with 7 bases between. This CDR3 contains 14 residues. Germline-derived CDR1 and CDR2 are SGHRS and YFSETQ. Written as DNA, the CDR3 is TGCGCCAGCAGCTTGCGGGGAGGCACAGATACGCAGTATTTT. The encoded protein is CASSLRGGTDTQYF.

This clonotype came up a few times. This rearrangement joins TRBV7-2 to TRBJ2-7; D might be TRBD1 (6 bases). Germline CDR1 is SGHTA and CDR2 is FQGNSA. The CDR3 is 13 amino acids. V gave up 1 base and J gave up 6 bases, with 10 bases separating them. CDR3 amino acids: CASSLDRAAEQYF. CDR3 sequence (DNA): TGTGCCAGCAGCTTAGACAGGGCGGCCGAGCAGTACTTC. The full variable domain, its missing parts supplied by reference TRBV7-2 and TRBJ2-7, is GAGVSQSPSNKVTEKGKDVELRCDPISGHTALYWYRQSLGQGLEFLIYFQGNSAPDKSGLPSDRFSAERTGGSVSTLTIQRTQQEDSAVYLCASSLDRAAEQYFGPGTRLTVT.

This clonotype appeared many times. The V and J genes are TRBV15 and TRBJ2-5; TRBD1 or TRBD2 may be the D gene (6 bases each). The CDR3 covers 13 residues. Germline-derived CDR1 and CDR2 are LNHNV and YYDKDF (reference sequence). With 3 bases removed from V and 5 bases from J, the gap between germline ends came to 10 bases. CDR3 residues: CATSSLGGETQYF. The CDR3 nucleotides are TGTGCCACCAGCAGTTTAGGGGGGGAGACCCAGTACTTC.

This clonotype has ten or more counts. The chain couples TRBV27 to TRBJ2-3, with 9 bases aligning to TRBD1. Germline CDR1 and CDR2: MNHEY and SMNVEV (reference sequence). This CDR3 is 15 amino acids long. The trim removed 5 bases at V and 4 bases at J, leaving 7 bases unmatched. The CDR3 DNA is TGTGCCAGCAGTGGACAGGGGCGACGGGCAGATACGCAGTATTTT. This encodes CASSGQGRRADTQYF.

V and J are TRBV6-5 and TRBJ2-3; D remains ambiguous. CDR1 is MNHEY, CDR2 SVGAGI, per germline. V lost 2 bases and J 1 base, leaving 7 bases between the germline ends. There are 14 residues in the CDR3. The CDR3 DNA is TGTGCCAGCAGTTACGTGGGCCGCACAGATACGCAGTATTTT. This codes for CASSYVGRTDTQYF.

This clonotype was detected a few times. This chain joins TRBV12-3 or TRBV12-4 and TRBJ2-6, with a weak D call TRBD2 (6 bases). V was shortened by 4 bases and J by 1 base, with 20 bases between the two germline ends. The CDR3 has 19 residues. The CDR3 region is CASSSLRESLRSGANVLTF. The DNA of the CDR3 is TGTGCCAGCAGTTCCTTACGGGAGAGTCTAAGGTCTGGGGCCAACGTCCTGACTTTC.

This clonotype was seen more than once but under ten times. V and J are TRBV9 and TRBJ2-2; D may be TRBD1 or TRBD2 (5 bases each). Deletions cut 0 bases from V and 1 base from J, with 7 bases between. CDR1 is SGDLS and CDR2 is YYNGEE in the germline V gene. The length of the CDR3 is 15 residues. The CDR3 region is CASSVGGKNTGELFF. CDR3 DNA sequence: TGTGCCAGCAGCGTAGGGGGGAAGAACACCGGGGAGCTGTTTTTT. Supplemented by reference TRBV9 and TRBJ2-2, the full variable domain reads DSGVTQTPKHLITATGQRVTLRCSPRSGDLSVYWYQQSLDQGLQFLIQYYNGEERAKGNILERFSAQQFPDLHSELNLSSLELGDSALYFCASSVGGKNTGELFFGEGSRLTVL.

This clonotype has at least ten counts. The rearrangement uses TRBV5-1 and TRBJ2-7; 7 bases line up with TRBD1. The CDR3 runs to 16 residues. Germline V gene lookup returns CDR1 SGHRS and CDR2 YFSETQ. The J segment lost 0 bases and the V segment lost 2 bases, leaving 8 bases of the junction unmatched. CDR3 in amino acids: CASSFAPDRDSYEQYV. The CDR3 DNA reads as TGCGCCAGCAGCTTCGCTCCCGACAGGGACTCCTACGAGCAGTACGTC.

This clonotype was observed at least ten times. The chain employs TRBV7-2 and TRBJ2-5, with 7 bases aligning to TRBD1. This CDR3 comprises 14 residues. The junction had 7 bases not matched to a gene; V was cut back by 5 bases and J by 4 bases. Germline V gives CDR1 SGHTA, CDR2 FQGNSA. The CDR3 nucleotides are TGTGCCAGCAGCATTACCGGGACAGCAGAGACCCAGTACTTC. It encodes CASSITGTAETQYF.

The chain joins TRBV4-3 to TRBJ1-4; the D is unclear. Germline loops: CDR1 LGHNA, CDR2 YSLEER. Trimming stripped 0 bases from V and 11 bases from J, with 13 bases between. The CDR3 runs 14 residues. The CDR3, as DNA: TGCGCCAGCAGCCAAGATCTAGGGAATTTGAAACTGTTTTTT. This gives the protein CASSQDLGNLKLFF.

This clonotype was counted many times. The rearrangement links TRBV12-3 or TRBV12-4 to TRBJ1-4; no definite D call. The V end was cut by 2 bases, the J end by 4 bases, with 11 bases between. The CDR3 has 15 amino acids. The DNA of the CDR3 is TGTGCCAGCAGTTTATCCCCGGGCCTTAATGAAAAACTGTTTTTT. It yields the protein CASSLSPGLNEKLFF.

This clonotype was seen a few times. The chain couples TRBV7-9 to TRBJ2-5; 8 positions agree with TRBD2. With V trimmed by 5 bases and J by 1 base, 9 bases remained unmatched. The CDR3 totals 16 residues. The germline gives CDR1 SEHNR, CDR2 FQNEAQ (reference sequence). This CDR3 reads CASSLRPRGAQETQYF. CDR3 DNA: TGTGCCAGCAGCCTCCGCCCGCGGGGGGCCCAAGAGACCCAGTACTTC. Supplemented by reference TRBV7-9 and TRBJ2-5, the full variable domain reads DTGVSQNPRHKITKRGQNVTFRCDPISEHNRLYWYRQTLGQGPEFLTYFQNEAQLEKSRLLSDRFSAERPKGSFSTLEIQRTEQGDSAMYLCASSLRPRGAQETQYFGPGTRLLVL.

This clonotype was seen a few times. The chain employs TRBV6-2 or TRBV6-3 and TRBJ1-6; maybe TRBD1 (6 bases). Germline CDR1 and CDR2: MNHEY and SVGEGT. This CDR3 is 15 amino acids long. Trimming took off 0 bases at V and 12 bases at J, with 15 bases between the two ends. The CDR3 loop is CASSYSSRTDVPLHF. In nucleotides, the CDR3 is TGTGCCAGCAGTTACTCCTCCAGGACAGATGTACCCCTCCACTTT.

The sample holds many counts of this clonotype. The chain links TRBV9 to TRBJ1-5, with 10 bases matching TRBD1. The ends lost 4 bases at V and 5 bases at J; junction bases unmatched: 3. CDR3 length: 14 residues. Per germline, CDR1 SGDLS and CDR2 YYNGEE. Here the CDR3 reads CASSSGQGDQPQHF. CDR3 coding DNA: TGTGCCAGCAGCTCCGGACAGGGGGATCAGCCCCAGCATTTT.

There are a few counts of this clonotype. CDR3 in amino acids: CASSPGTGRDGANVLTF. CDR3 sequence (DNA): TGTGCCAGTAGTCCCGGGACAGGGCGTGACGGGGCCAACGTCCTGACTTTC. The rearrangement links TRBV19 to TRBJ2-6, with 9 nucleotides matching TRBD1. The CDR3 loop spans 17 amino acids. Germline CDR1 LNHDA, CDR2 SQIVND (reference sequence). V trimming: 5 bases; J trimming: 4 bases; junction bases outside the gene matches: 9.

This clonotype was seen many times. The chain recombines TRBV7-9 with TRBJ2-1; D may be TRBD1 (6 bases). The V gene's germline CDR1 is SEHNR and CDR2 FQNEAQ (reference sequence). The CDR3 is 15 residues long. V dropped 4 bases and J dropped 2 bases, with 12 bases sitting between them. The CDR3 DNA follows: TGTGCCAGCAGCTGGCAGGGGCCCACCTACAATGAGCAGTTCTTC. Its protein is CASSWQGPTYNEQFF.

The chain carries TRBV6-5 and TRBJ1-1, with D possibly matching TRBD1 (6 bases). Germline assignment: CDR1 MNHEY and CDR2 SVGAGI. V dropped 2 bases and J dropped 5 bases, with 18 bases sitting between them. The length of the CDR3 is 16 residues. This CDR3 reads CASSYGGSRFRTEAFF. The CDR3 region has the DNA TGTGCCAGCAGTTACGGGGGCAGCCGGTTCCGGACTGAAGCTTTCTTT.

The J gene is TRBJ2-7, the V gene TRBV5-1, with 10 bases aligning to TRBD2. Germline lookup yields CDR1 SGHRS and CDR2 YFSETQ. The CDR3 has 15 amino acids. V dropped 5 bases and J dropped 2; count of bases not matched to a gene: 7. In DNA form, the CDR3 reads TGCGCCAGCAGGTCGGCTAGCGGGGGAACCTACGAGCAGTACTTC. Translated: CASRSASGGTYEQYF.

This clonotype was counted only a few times. V gene TRBV28 combines with J gene TRBJ1-5; possibly TRBD1 for D (6 bases). CDR1 is MDHEN and CDR2 is SYDVKM in the germline V gene. The CDR3 loop spans 16 amino acids. Trimming cost V 4 bases and J 2 bases, with 15 bases left between them. The CDR3 region has the DNA TGTGCCAGCAGTTCAGCCCCCAGGGGTGGCAATCAGCCCCAGCATTTT. Translation: CASSSAPRGGNQPQHF.

There are many counts of this clonotype. The V and J genes are TRBV7-2 and TRBJ2-7, with 9 nucleotides matching TRBD2. Germline-derived CDR1 and CDR2 are SGHTA and FQGNSA. The V and J ends lost 1 base and 2 bases, in that order; junction bases with no gene match: 3. CDR3 size: 15 residues. The CDR3 sequence is CASSLVASGAYEQYF. As DNA, the CDR3 is TGTGCCAGCAGCTTAGTGGCTAGCGGGGCCTACGAGCAGTACTTC.